This TCR beta chain emerged from a study of blood T cell repertoires in COVID-19. This clone appeared a single time. The V gene's germline CDR1 is SEHNR and CDR2 FQNEAQ (reference sequence). The CDR3 consists of 12 residues. V was trimmed by 5 bases and J by 7 bases, leaving 8 bases between them. The study recruited people aged about 18 to 90 years across about two dozen US areas. Participants had their cohort set by participant-reported clinical history. The recovered donors of Cohort 3 showed two negative PCRs, clearance, or symptom resolution. Authors' processing steps: Reference gene primer amplification gave nucleated cell count estimates. Method: immunoSEQ multiplex PCR; TCRdb's copy keeps in-frame clones and lacks some. That table gives V, J and clone size, and the DNA gave D and trimming. This repertoire shows 160,000 or so clones, around 84% found once; its top ten account for roughly 8%.

The chain recombines TRBV7-9 with TRBJ2-2, with D tentatively TRBD2 (5 bases). This receptor was obtained from a woman aged 50 to 60 who had recovered from COVID-19. The sample comprised PBMCs or T cells enriched from blood (not recorded which). The CDR3 sequence is CASSDGDGELFF. As DNA, the CDR3 is TGTGCCAGCAGCGACGGGGACGGGGAGCTGTTTTTT.